This paragraph reports one T cell receptor beta chain. The sample is drawn from a study of blood T cells in healthy people across ages. From germline, CDR1 is SEHNR and CDR2 FQNEAQ (reference sequence). V gave up 1 base and J gave up 2 bases, with 10 bases separating them. The CDR3 contains 15 residues. It was with a sample-barcoded 5' primer and a J-beta primer mix that a second PCR of about 6 to 12 cycles was run. TCRdb used MiXCR to reprocess the 5' RACE reads, holding one entry per CDR3 protein. Altogether roughly 700,000 distinct CDR3 sequences are present, roughly 49% being singletons, with the ten largest covering around 32%. Total RNA was extracted at no less than 6 micrograms per sample.

What was sequenced was blood. This TCR came from a woman aged 60-70 years in good health. The chain uses TRBV7-9 and TRBJ2-3; a weak D match, TRBD1 (6 bases). CDR3 DNA sequence: TGTGCCAGCAGCTTAGTAGGGACACTCACAGATACGCAGTATTTT. Translating gives CASSLVGTLTDTQYF.